What follows describes a single T cell receptor (beta chain). The antigen is not known. The data are from a study of CD8+ T cells in alopecia areata. Whole-study results and caveats: Compared with normal scalp, lesional scalp had higher clonality and more expanded CD8+ clones.

This CDR3 comprises 14 residues. Germline CDR1 and CDR2: SQVTM and ANQGSEA. V dropped 5 bases and J dropped 3; count of bases not matched to a gene: 10. Treatment given: oral pan-JAK inhibitor, 5-10 mg twice daily. The investigators collected lesional scalp punch biopsies and peripheral blood from alopecia areata patients. The sequencing template was cDNA reverse transcribed from extracted RNA. Repertoires were generated with immunoSEQ multiplex PCR, while TCRdb's copy carries only in-frame clones and drops some. The sample lists about 210,000 clones, roughly 56% occurring once. The sequenced sample was CD4+ T cells sorted from blood, obtained at week 4, from a patient treated with tofacitinib. J is TRBJ2-7 and V is TRBV29-1, with 7 nucleotides matching TRBD2. The sequence came from a human donor with alopecia areata. The CDR3 DNA follows: TGCAGCGTTCGGGGGGTAGCGGGCCTCTACGAGCAGTACTTC. Its translation is CSVRGVAGLYEQYF.